In this sample, the clone carrying this TCR beta chain turned up once. The protocol was immunoSEQ multiplex PCR, while the TCRdb copy is restricted to in-frame clones and leaves out a portion. This table holds under 300,000 clones, 81% found once. The J segment lost 4 bases and the V segment lost 4 bases, leaving 8 bases of the junction unmatched. In germline, CDR1 is SGHRS, CDR2 YFSETQ. The CDR3 has 15 residues. This entry is derived from a study of blood T cell repertoires in COVID-19. Across the study: The origin of the acute and convalescent COVID-19 samples was the United States, Italy and Spain.

The V and J genes are TRBV5-1 and TRBJ1-2; 9 bases fit TRBD1. The sequence derives from an older woman with active or convalescent COVID-19. Sequenced input: peripheral blood. This chain's CDR3 is CASSTRQGDPYGYTF. CDR3 nucleotide sequence: TGCGCCAGCAGCACGCGACAGGGGGATCCCTATGGCTACACCTTC.